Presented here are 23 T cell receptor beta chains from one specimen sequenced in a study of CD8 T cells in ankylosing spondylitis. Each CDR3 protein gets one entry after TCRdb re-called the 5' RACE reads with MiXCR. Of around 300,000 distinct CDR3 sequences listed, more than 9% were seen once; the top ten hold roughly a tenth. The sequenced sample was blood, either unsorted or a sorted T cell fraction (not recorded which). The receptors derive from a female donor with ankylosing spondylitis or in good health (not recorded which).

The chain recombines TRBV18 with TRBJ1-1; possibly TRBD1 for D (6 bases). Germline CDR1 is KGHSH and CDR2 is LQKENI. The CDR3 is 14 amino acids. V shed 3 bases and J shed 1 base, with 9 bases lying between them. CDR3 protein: CASSPGHPNTEAFF. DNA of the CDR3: TGTGCCAGCTCACCGGGACACCCGAACACTGAAGCTTTCTTT.

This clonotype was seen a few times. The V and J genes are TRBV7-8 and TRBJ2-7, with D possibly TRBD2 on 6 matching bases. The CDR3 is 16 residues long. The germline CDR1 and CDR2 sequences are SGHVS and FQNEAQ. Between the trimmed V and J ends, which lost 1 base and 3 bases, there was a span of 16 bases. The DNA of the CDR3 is TGTGCCAGCAGCTTAGTTCGTCGGGGACTGTACTACGAGCAGTACTTC. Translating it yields CASSLVRRGLYYEQYF.

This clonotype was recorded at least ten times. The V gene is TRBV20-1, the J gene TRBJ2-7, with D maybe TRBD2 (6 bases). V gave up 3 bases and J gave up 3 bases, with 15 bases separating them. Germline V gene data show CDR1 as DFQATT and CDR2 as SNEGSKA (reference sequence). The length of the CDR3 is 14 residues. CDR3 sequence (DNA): TGCAGTGCTAGGGGGCCGGGAGAAAACTACGAGCAGTACTTC. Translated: CSARGPGENYEQYF.

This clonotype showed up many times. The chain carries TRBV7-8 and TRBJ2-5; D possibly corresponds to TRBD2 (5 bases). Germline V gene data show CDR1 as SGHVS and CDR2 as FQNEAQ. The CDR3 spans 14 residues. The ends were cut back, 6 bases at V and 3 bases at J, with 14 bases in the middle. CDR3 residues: CASRIGIGEETQYF. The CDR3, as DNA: TGTGCCAGCAGGATTGGAATCGGGGAAGAGACCCAGTACTTC.

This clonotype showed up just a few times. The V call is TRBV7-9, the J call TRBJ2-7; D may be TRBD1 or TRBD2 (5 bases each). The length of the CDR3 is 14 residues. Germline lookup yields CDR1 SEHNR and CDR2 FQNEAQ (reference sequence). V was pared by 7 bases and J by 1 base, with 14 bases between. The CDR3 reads CASTPRGGSYEQYF. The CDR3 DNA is TGTGCCAGCACCCCGAGGGGTGGTTCCTACGAGCAGTACTTC.

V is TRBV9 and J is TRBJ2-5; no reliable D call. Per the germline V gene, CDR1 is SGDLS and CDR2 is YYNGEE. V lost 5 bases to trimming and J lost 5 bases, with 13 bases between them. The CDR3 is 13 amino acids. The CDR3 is CASSAYLRETQYF. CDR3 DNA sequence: TGTGCCAGCAGTGCGTATCTGAGGGAGACCCAGTACTTC.

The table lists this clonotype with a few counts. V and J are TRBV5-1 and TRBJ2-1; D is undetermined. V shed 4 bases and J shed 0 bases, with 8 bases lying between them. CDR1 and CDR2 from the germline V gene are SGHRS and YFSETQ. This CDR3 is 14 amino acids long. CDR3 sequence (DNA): TGCGCCAGCAGCCCGGTCAACTCCTACAATGAGCAGTTCTTC. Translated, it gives CASSPVNSYNEQFF.

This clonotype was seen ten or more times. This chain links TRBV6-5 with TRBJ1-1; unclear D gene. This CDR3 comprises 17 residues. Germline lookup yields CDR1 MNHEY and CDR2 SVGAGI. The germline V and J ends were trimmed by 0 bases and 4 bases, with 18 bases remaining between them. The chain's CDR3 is CASSYSTNPSSSTEAFF. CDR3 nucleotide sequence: TGTGCCAGCAGTTACTCGACAAATCCGTCTTCGAGCACTGAAGCTTTCTTT.

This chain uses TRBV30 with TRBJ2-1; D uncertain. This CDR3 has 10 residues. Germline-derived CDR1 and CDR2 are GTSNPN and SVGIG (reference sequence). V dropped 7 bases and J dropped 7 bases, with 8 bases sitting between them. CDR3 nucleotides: TGTGCCTACCAGGAAAATGAGCAGTTCTTC. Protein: CAYQENEQFF.

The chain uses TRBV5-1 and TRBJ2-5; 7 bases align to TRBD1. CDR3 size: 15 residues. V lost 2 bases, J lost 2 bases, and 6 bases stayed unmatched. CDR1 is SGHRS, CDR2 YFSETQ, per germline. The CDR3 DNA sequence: TGCGCCAGCAGCTTCGCAGGGGGTTTTCAAGAGACCCAGTACTTC. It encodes CASSFAGGFQETQYF.

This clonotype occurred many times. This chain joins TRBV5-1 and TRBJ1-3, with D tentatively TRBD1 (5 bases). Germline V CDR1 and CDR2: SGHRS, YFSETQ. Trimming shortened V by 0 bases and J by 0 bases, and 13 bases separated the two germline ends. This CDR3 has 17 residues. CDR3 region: CASSLGRTPLSGNTIYF. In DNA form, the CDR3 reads TGCGCCAGCAGCTTGGGAAGGACACCACTCTCTGGAAACACCATATATTTT.

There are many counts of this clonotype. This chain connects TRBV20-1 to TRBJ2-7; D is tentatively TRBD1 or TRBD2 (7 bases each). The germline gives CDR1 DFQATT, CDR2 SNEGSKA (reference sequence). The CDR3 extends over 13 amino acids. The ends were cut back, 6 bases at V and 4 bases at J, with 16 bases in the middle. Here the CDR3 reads CSARRQGGYEQYF. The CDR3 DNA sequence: TGCAGTGCCCGGAGACAGGGAGGGTACGAGCAGTACTTC.

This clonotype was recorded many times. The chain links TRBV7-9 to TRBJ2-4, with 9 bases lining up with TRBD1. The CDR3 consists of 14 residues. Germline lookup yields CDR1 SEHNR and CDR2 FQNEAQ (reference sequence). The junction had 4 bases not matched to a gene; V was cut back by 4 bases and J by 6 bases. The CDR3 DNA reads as TGTGCCAGCAGCTCTCCGGACAGGGGAAACATTCAGTACTTC. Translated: CASSSPDRGNIQYF.

In DNA form, the CDR3 reads TGCGCCAGCAGCTCAGGGGGTGCTCGCACAGATACGCAGTATTTT. This encodes CASSSGGARTDTQYF. The V gene is TRBV5-1, the J gene TRBJ2-3; 7 nucleotides agree with TRBD1. Germline V gene lookup returns CDR1 SGHRS and CDR2 YFSETQ. The CDR3 spans 15 residues. V lost 3 bases and J lost 1; bases outside the gene matches: 5.

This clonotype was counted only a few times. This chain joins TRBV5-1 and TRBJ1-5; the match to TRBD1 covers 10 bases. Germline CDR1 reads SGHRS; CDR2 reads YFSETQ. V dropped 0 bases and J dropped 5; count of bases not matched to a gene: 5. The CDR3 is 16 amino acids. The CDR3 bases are TGCGCCAGCAGCTTGGGGGACAGGGGAGAGGATCAGCCCCAGCATTTT. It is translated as CASSLGDRGEDQPQHF.

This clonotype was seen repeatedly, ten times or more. The CDR3 region is CASSLGQGRVTGELFF. The CDR3 DNA sequence: TGTGCCAGCAGCTTGGGACAGGGAAGGGTCACCGGGGAGCTGTTTTTT. The chain recombines TRBV5-5 with TRBJ2-2, with 7 bases matching TRBD1. Germline trimming cut 0 bases from V and 4 bases from J; bases unmatched to any gene: 6. CDR3 length: 16 amino acids. Germline lookup yields CDR1 SGHKS and CDR2 YYEKEE (reference sequence).

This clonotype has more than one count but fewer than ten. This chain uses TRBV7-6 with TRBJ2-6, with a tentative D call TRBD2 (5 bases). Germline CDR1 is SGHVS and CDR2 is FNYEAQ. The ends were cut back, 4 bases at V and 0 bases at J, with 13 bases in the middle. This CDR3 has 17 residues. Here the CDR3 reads CASSSALGYSGANVLTF. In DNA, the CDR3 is TGTGCCAGCAGCTCCGCACTAGGATACTCTGGGGCCAACGTCCTGACTTTC.

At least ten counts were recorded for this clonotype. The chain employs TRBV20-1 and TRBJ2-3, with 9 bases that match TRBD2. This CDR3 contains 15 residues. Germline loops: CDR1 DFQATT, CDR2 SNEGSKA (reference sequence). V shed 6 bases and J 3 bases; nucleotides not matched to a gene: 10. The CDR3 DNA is TGCAGTGCCACCCCCCTCAGCGGGAGGACAGATACGCAGTATTTT. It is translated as CSATPLSGRTDTQYF.

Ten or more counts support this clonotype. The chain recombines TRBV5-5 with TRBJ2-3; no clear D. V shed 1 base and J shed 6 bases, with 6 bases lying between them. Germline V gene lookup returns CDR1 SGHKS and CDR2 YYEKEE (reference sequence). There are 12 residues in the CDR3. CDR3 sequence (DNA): TGTGCCAGCAGCTTGATGTCGGATACGCAGTATTTT. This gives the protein CASSLMSDTQYF.

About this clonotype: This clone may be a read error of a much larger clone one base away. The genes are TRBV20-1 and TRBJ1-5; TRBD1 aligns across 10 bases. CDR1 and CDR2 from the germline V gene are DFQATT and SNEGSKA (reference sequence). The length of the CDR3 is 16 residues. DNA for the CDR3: TGCTGTGCTAGATGGGGACAGGGGTTCGGCAATCAGCCCCAGCATTTT. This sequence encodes CCARWGQGFGNQPQHF.

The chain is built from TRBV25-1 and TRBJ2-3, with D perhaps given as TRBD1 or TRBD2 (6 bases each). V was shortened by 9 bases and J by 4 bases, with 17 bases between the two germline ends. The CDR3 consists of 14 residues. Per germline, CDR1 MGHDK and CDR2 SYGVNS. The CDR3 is CASGLGGRPDTQYF. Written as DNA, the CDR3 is TGTGCCAGTGGTTTGGGGGGCCGGCCAGATACGCAGTATTTT.

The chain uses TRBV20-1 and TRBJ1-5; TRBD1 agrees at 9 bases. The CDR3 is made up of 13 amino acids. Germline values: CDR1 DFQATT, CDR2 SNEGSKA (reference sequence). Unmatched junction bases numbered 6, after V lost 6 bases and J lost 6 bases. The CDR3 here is CSARTGVAQPQHF. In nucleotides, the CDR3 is TGCAGTGCCCGGACAGGGGTCGCTCAGCCCCAGCATTTT.

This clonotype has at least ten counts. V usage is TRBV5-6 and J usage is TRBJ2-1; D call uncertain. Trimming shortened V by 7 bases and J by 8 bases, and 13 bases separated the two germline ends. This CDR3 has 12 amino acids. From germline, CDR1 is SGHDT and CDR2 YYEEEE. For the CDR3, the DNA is TGTGCCAGCCGCTCTGCCCCTGATGAGCAGTTCTTC. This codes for CASRSAPDEQFF.